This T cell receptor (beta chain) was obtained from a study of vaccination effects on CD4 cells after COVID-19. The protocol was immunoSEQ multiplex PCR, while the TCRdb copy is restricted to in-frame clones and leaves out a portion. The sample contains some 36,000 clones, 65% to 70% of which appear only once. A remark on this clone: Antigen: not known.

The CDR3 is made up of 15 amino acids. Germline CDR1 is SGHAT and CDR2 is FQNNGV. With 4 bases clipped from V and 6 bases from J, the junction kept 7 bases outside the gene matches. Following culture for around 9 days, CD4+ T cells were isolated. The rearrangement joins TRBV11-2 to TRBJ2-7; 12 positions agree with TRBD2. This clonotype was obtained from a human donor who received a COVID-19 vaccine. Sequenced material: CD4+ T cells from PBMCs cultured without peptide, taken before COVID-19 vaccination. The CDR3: CASSSSSGGGGEQYF. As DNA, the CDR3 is TGTGCCAGCAGCTCATCTAGCGGGGGGGGCGGCGAGCAGTACTTC.